The 21 T cell receptor beta chains in this list originate from one sample, sequenced in a study of spatial heterogeneity in lung cancer. The antigens for these receptors are not known. Time point here: sample taken at primary tumor resection. Study-level findings and limits: Tumors with more nonsynonymous mutations had more expanded intratumoral alpha and beta TCRs.

TCRdb redid the calling of the 5' RACE reads with MiXCR, one entry per CDR3 protein. The table has tens of thousands of distinct CDR3 sequences, 4.8% seen once; the top ten hold 9.9%. Sequenced material: lung tumor tissue, taken at surgery. These TCRs come from a male donor with early-stage non-small cell lung cancer.

There are a few counts of this clonotype. The chain recombines TRBV19 with TRBJ2-2; perhaps TRBD2 as D (6 bases). CDR3 length equals 16 residues. Trimming pared 2 bases from V and 4 bases from J, leaving 14 bases between. Germline lookup yields CDR1 LNHDA and CDR2 SQIVND (reference sequence). CDR3 DNA: TGTGCCAGTAGTATATCATACGGGAGTGTCACCGGGGAGCTGTTTTTT. Its translation is CASSISYGSVTGELFF.

This clonotype occurred many times. The chain combines TRBV3-1 with TRBJ2-1, with D unresolved. V shed 2 bases and J shed 6 bases, with 8 bases lying between them. Germline lookup yields CDR1 LGHDT and CDR2 YNNKEL (reference sequence). There are 13 residues in the CDR3. In nucleotides, the CDR3 is TGTGCCAGCAGCCAACACGGACCCAATGAGCAGTTCTTC. Translated: CASSQHGPNEQFF.

This clonotype was counted ten times or more. The chain recombines TRBV28 with TRBJ2-7, with a weak D call TRBD2 (6 bases). Germline V gene data show CDR1 as MDHEN and CDR2 as SYDVKM. The CDR3 is 16 amino acids. Trimming left V 5 bases short and J 4 bases short, with 21 bases between. Written as DNA, the CDR3 is TGTGCCAGCAGTCCCTGGGACGAAGAGGGAGGATACGAGCAGTACTTC. It translates to CASSPWDEEGGYEQYF. Based on the CDR3 plus reference TRBV28 and TRBJ2-7, the full variable domain is DVKVTQSSRYLVKRTGEKVFLECVQDMDHENMFWYRQDPGLGLRLIYFSYDVKMKEKGDIPEGYSVSREKKERFSLILESASTNQTSMYLCASSPWDEEGGYEQYFGPGTRLTVT.

This clonotype was found many times. This chain uses TRBV5-1 with TRBJ1-1; TRBD1 matches 8 bases. This CDR3 comprises 15 residues. Germline lookup yields CDR1 SGHRS and CDR2 YFSETQ. Trimming took 0 bases from V and 1 from J; bases not matched to a gene: 2. CDR3 bases: TGCGCCAGCAGCTTGGATGGACAGGGGAACACTGAAGCTTTCTTT. Its translation is CASSLDGQGNTEAFF.

Many counts were recorded for this clonotype. The chain employs TRBV27 and TRBJ2-5; D is ambiguous. The V and J ends lost 2 bases and 5 bases respectively, with 12 bases between them. The V gene's germline CDR1 is MNHEY and CDR2 SMNVEV (reference sequence). The CDR3 is 14 residues long. CDR3 amino acids: CASSLIGDSETQYF. For the CDR3, the DNA is TGTGCCAGCAGTTTAATTGGGGATTCGGAGACCCAGTACTTC.

This clonotype was picked up many times. The rearrangement uses TRBV20-1 and TRBJ2-5, with unresolved D. This CDR3 contains 12 residues. Germline assignment: CDR1 DFQATT and CDR2 SNEGSKA (reference sequence). V was pared by 7 bases and J by 5 bases, with 14 bases between. The CDR3 protein is CSGVGGLETQYF. The CDR3 DNA sequence: TGCAGTGGTGTAGGCGGCCTGGAGACCCAGTACTTC.

This clonotype occurred many times. CDR3 nucleotides: TGCGCCAGCACGTCCGGAGCACCGTTTCTGTTTTTT. The encoded protein is CASTSGAPFLFF. This chain connects TRBV5-1 to TRBJ2-2; D is ambiguous. V lost 6 bases, J lost 14 bases, and 17 bases lay in between. Germline CDR1 and CDR2: SGHRS and YFSETQ. This CDR3 has 12 amino acids. Complete variable domain (other parts from reference TRBV5-1 and TRBJ2-2): KAGVTQTPRYLIKTRGQQVTLSCSPISGHRSVSWYQQTPGQGLQFLFEYFSETQRNKGNFPGRFSGRQFSNSRSEMNVSTLELGDSALYLCASTSGAPFLFFGEGSRLTVL.

There are many counts of this clonotype. V usage is TRBV7-8 and J usage is TRBJ1-1; a weak D match, TRBD1 (5 bases). The ends were cut back, 3 bases at V and 11 bases at J, with 13 bases in the middle. In germline, CDR1 is SGHVS, CDR2 FQNEAQ. The CDR3 spans 12 residues. The CDR3: CASSFIGAGAFF. The CDR3 bases are TGTGCCAGCAGCTTTATAGGGGCTGGGGCTTTCTTT.

This clonotype has a handful of counts. The chain joins TRBV5-6 to TRBJ1-1; possibly TRBD1 for D (5 bases). V was trimmed by 5 bases and J by 8 bases, leaving 13 bases between them. The CDR3 consists of 12 residues. CDR1 and CDR2 from the germline V gene are SGHDT and YYEEEE. Written as DNA, the CDR3 is TGTGCCAGCAGGAAATCCCGGGACGAAGCTTTCTTT. It codes for CASRKSRDEAFF.

This clonotype was seen many times. The gene calls are TRBV6-6 and TRBJ2-1; 10 bases agree with TRBD2. The CDR3 sequence is 15 residues long. CDR1 MNHNY and CDR2 SVGAGI come from the germline V gene (reference sequence). The trim removed 3 bases at V and 7 bases at J, leaving 6 bases unmatched. CDR3 bases: TGTGCCAGCAGTTATTACCCTAGCGGGGGTAATGAGCAGTTCTTC. It specifies CASSYYPSGGNEQFF.

This clonotype was counted between two and nine times. The chain joins TRBV5-4 to TRBJ1-1, with D hard to call. Germline loops: CDR1 SGHNT, CDR2 YYREEE (reference sequence). Trimming left V 4 bases short and J 8 bases short, with 12 bases between. The CDR3 runs 12 residues. CDR3 sequence reads: CASSQGSREAFF. In DNA, the CDR3 is TGTGCCAGCAGCCAAGGCTCTCGGGAAGCTTTCTTT. Supplemented by reference TRBV5-4 and TRBJ1-1, the full variable domain reads ETGVTQSPTHLIKTRGQQVTLRCSSQSGHNTVSWYQQALGQGPQFIFQYYREEENGRGNFPPRFSGLQFPNYSSELNVNALELDDSALYLCASSQGSREAFFGQGTRLTVV.

This clonotype was seen repeatedly, ten times or more. The genes are TRBV4-3 and TRBJ1-2; D is unclear. CDR1 is LGHNA and CDR2 is YSLEER in the germline V gene. The CDR3 length is 14 residues. Trimming took off 0 bases at V and 8 bases at J, with 13 bases between the two ends. CDR3 DNA: TGCGCCAGCAGCCAAGACGTGGTCAGGCGCGGCTACACCTTC. Protein sequence: CASSQDVVRRGYTF.

The rearrangement joins TRBV7-9 to TRBJ1-2; possible D gene TRBD1, 5 bases. Germline-derived CDR1 and CDR2 are SEHNR and FQNEAQ (reference sequence). Trimming stripped 0 bases from V and 3 bases from J, with 11 bases between. The length of the CDR3 is 15 residues. The CDR3 nucleotides read TGTGCCAGCAGCTTAGCGTGGGGGGGAGACTATGGCTACACCTTC. Amino acid sequence: CASSLAWGGDYGYTF.

There are many counts of this clonotype. The chain is built from TRBV28 and TRBJ1-6; no firm D call. The V gene's germline CDR1 is MDHEN and CDR2 SYDVKM. Trimming removed 5 bases at V and 0 bases at J, with 11 bases between. This CDR3 is 16 amino acids long. In DNA form, the CDR3 reads TGTGCCAGCAGTCCCGTACCGAACTCCTATAATTCACCCCTCCACTTT. Translating it yields CASSPVPNSYNSPLHF.

This clonotype has ten or more counts. The chain couples TRBV7-6 to TRBJ2-7; the match to TRBD1 covers 10 bases. This CDR3 has 15 amino acids. Germline V gene sequence: CDR1 SGHVS, CDR2 FNYEAQ. Losses at the gene ends were 2 bases for V and 2 bases for J; bases not matched to a gene: 3. This chain's CDR3 is CASSLLGQGTYEQYF. CDR3 DNA: TGTGCCAGCAGCTTATTGGGACAGGGGACCTACGAGCAGTACTTC.

This clonotype has ten or more counts. The chain carries TRBV28 and TRBJ1-5; no firm D call. The CDR3 sequence is 14 residues long. With 1 base removed from V and 3 bases from J, the gap between germline ends came to 7 bases. Germline values: CDR1 MDHEN, CDR2 SYDVKM. The CDR3 loop reads CASSLSVSNQPQHF. In DNA form, the CDR3 reads TGTGCCAGCAGTTTATCAGTCTCCAATCAGCCCCAGCATTTT.

This clonotype was observed a few times. The rearrangement uses TRBV7-2 and TRBJ2-7; 8 positions match TRBD2. The germline V gene encodes CDR1 SGHTA and CDR2 FQGNSA. This CDR3 has 14 amino acids. After removal of 3 bases from V and 6 bases from J, the junction contained 7 bases not matched to a gene. The CDR3 loop reads CASSFSGSSPEQYF. DNA for the CDR3: TGTGCCAGCAGCTTCAGCGGGAGTTCCCCCGAGCAGTACTTC.

This clonotype was seen at least ten times. V and J are TRBV27 and TRBJ1-5, with 10 bases that match TRBD1. Germline trimming cut 6 bases from V and 7 bases from J; bases unmatched to any gene: 9. Looked up from germline, CDR1 is MNHEY and CDR2 is SMNVEV (reference sequence). The CDR3 extends over 15 amino acids. The CDR3 region is CASRAGTGVDQPQHF. DNA for the CDR3: TGTGCCAGCAGAGCCGGGACAGGGGTCGACCAGCCCCAGCATTTT.

This clonotype was counted at least ten times. The V gene is TRBV5-6, the J gene TRBJ1-4; D possibly corresponds to TRBD1 (5 bases). CDR3 size: 16 residues. With 2 bases removed from V and 0 bases from J, the gap between germline ends came to 11 bases. Germline V gene sequence: CDR1 SGHDT, CDR2 YYEEEE. In nucleotides, the CDR3 is TGTGCCAGCAGCTTCGGGACTCATGCAACTAATGAAAAACTGTTTTTT. Translating gives CASSFGTHATNEKLFF. The full variable domain, completed using reference TRBV5-6 and TRBJ1-4, is DAGVTQSPTHLIKTRGQQVTLRCSPKSGHDTVSWYQQALGQGPQFIFQYYEEEERQRGNFPDRFSGHQFPNYSSELNVNALLLGDSALYLCASSFGTHATNEKLFFGSGTQLSVL.

This clonotype was detected ten times or more. The rearrangement uses TRBV18 and TRBJ1-4, with D unresolved. This CDR3 spans 16 amino acids. V dropped 4 bases and J dropped 0 bases, with 12 bases sitting between them. Per germline, CDR1 KGHSH and CDR2 LQKENI. The CDR3 reads CASSLGFATTNEKLFF. The CDR3 DNA reads as TGTGCCAGCTCACTGGGGTTTGCCACAACTAATGAAAAACTGTTTTTT.

This clonotype was seen repeatedly, ten times or more. The genes are TRBV5-1 and TRBJ1-1; no reliable D call. The V and J ends lost 1 base and 4 bases respectively, with 14 bases between them. The CDR3 is 15 amino acids. CDR1 is SGHRS and CDR2 is YFSETQ in the germline V gene. CDR3 sequence (DNA): TGCGCCAGCAGCTTGCTGAGGACCGAGGGCACTGAAGCTTTCTTT. This sequence encodes CASSLLRTEGTEAFF.